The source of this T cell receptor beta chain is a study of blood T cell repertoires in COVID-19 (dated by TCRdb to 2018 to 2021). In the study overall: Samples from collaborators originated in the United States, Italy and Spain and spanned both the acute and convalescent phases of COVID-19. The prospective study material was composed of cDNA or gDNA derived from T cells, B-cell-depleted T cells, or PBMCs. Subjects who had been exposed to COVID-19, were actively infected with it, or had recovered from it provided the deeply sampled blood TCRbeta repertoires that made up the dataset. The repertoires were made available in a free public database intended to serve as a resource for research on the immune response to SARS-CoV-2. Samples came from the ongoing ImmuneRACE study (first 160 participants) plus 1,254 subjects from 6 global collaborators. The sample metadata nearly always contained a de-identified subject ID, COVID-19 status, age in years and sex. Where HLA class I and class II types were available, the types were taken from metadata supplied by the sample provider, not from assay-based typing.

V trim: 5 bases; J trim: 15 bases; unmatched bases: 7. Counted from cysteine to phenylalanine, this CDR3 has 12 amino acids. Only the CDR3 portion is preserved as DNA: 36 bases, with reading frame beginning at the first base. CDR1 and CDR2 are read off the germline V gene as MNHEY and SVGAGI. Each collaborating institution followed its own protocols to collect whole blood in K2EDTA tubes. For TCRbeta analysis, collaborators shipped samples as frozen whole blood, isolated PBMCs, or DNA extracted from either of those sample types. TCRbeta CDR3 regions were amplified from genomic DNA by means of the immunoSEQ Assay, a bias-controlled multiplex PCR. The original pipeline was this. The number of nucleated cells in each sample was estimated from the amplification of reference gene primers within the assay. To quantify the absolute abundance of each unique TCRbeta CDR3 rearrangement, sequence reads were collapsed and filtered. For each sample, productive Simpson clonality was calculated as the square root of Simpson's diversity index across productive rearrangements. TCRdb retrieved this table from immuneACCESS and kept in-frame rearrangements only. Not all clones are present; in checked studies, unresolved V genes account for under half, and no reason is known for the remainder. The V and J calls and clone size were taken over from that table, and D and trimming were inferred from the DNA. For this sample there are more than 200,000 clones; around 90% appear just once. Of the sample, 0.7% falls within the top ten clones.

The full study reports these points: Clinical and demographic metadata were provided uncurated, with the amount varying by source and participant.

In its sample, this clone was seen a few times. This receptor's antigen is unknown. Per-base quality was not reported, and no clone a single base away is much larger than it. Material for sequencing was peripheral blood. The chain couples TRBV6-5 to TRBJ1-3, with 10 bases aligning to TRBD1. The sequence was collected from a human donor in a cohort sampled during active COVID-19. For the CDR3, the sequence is CASSIGGDRGYF. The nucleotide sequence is TGTGCCAGCAGTATAGGTGGGGACAGGGGATATTTT.